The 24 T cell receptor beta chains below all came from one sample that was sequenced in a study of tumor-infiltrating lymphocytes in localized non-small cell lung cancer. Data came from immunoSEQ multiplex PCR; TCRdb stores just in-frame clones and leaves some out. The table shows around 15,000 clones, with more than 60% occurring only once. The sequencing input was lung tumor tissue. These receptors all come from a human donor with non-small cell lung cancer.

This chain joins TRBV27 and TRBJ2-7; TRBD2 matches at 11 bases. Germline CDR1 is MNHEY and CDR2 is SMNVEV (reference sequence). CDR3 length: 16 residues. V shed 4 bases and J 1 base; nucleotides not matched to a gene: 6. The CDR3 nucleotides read TGTGCCAGCAGTTCCTTAGCGGGAGGGCTTTCCTACGAGCAGTACTTC. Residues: CASSSLAGGLSYEQYF.

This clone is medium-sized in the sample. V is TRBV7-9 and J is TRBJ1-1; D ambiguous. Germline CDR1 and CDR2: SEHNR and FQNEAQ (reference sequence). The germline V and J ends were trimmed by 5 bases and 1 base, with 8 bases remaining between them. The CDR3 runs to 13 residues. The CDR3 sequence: CASSLARNTEAFF. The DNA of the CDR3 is TGTGCCAGCAGCCTCGCCAGGAACACTGAAGCTTTCTTT.

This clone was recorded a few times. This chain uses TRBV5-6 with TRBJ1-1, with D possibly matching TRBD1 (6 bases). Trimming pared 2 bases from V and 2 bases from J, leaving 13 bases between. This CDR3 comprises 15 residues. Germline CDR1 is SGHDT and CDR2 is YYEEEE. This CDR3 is CASSLSAGVNTEAFF. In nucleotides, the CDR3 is TGTGCCAGCAGCTTATCTGCAGGGGTCAACACTGAAGCTTTCTTT.

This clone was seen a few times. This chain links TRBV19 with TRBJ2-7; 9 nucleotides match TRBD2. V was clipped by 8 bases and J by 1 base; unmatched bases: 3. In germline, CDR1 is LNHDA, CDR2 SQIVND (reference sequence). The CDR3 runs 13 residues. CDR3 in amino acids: CASSGLASYEQYF. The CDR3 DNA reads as TGTGCCAGTTCGGGACTAGCTTCCTACGAGCAGTACTTC.

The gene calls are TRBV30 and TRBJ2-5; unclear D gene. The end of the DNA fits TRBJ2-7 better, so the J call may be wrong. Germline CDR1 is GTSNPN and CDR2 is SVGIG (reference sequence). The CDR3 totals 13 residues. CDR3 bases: TGTGCCTGGAGTGTACCCCCCCGCTACGAGCAGTACTTC. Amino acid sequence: CAWSVPPRYEQYF.

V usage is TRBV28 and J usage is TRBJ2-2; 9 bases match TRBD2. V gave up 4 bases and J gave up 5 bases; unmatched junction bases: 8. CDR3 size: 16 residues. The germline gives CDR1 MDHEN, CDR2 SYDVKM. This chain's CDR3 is CASSWADAGGTGELFF. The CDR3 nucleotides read TGTGCCAGCAGTTGGGCCGATGCGGGGGGGACCGGGGAGCTGTTTTTT.

The CDR3 region has the DNA TGCGCCAGCAGCTTGCAGGAGTGGTACACAGATACGCAGTATTTT. The encoded protein is CASSLQEWYTDTQYF. The V call is TRBV5-1, the J call TRBJ2-3, with unresolved D. CDR3 length: 15 residues. CDR1 SGHRS and CDR2 YFSETQ come from the germline V gene. Trimming stripped 1 base from V and 2 bases from J, with 11 bases between.

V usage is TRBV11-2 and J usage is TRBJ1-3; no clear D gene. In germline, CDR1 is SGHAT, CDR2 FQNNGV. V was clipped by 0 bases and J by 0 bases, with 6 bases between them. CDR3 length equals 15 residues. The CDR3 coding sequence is TGTGCCAGCAGCTTAGATCCCAGCTCTGGAAACACCATATATTTT. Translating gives CASSLDPSSGNTIYF.

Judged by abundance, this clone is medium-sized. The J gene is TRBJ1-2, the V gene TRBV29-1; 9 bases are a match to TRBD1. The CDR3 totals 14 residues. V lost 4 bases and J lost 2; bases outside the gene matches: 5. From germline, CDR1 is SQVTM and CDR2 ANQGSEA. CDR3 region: CSVGQGGENYGYTF. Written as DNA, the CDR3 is TGCAGCGTTGGACAGGGGGGTGAGAACTATGGCTACACCTTC.

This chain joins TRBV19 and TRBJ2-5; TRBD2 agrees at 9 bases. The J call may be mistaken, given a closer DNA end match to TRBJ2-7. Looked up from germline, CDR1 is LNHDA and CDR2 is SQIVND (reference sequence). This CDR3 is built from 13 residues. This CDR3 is CASSGLASYEQYF. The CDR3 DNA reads TGTGCCAGTTCGGGACTAGCTTCCTACGAGCAGTACTTC.

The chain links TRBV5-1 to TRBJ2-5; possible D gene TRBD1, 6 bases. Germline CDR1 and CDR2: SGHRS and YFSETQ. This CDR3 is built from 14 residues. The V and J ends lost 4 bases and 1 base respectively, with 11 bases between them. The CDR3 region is CASSHGTPQETQYF. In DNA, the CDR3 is TGCGCCAGCAGCCACGGGACACCCCAAGAGACCCAGTACTTC. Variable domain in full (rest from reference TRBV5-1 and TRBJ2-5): KAGVTQTPRYLIKTRGQQVTLSCSPISGHRSVSWYQQTPGQGLQFLFEYFSETQRNKGNFPGRFSGRQFSNSRSEMNVSTLELGDSALYLCASSHGTPQETQYFGPGTRLLVL.

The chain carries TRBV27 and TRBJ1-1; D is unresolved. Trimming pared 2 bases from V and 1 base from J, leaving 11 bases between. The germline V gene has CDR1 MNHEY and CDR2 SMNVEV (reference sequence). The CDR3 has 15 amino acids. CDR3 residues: CASSLNQDRNTEAFF. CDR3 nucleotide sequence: TGTGCCAGCAGTTTAAATCAGGACCGGAACACTGAAGCTTTCTTT.

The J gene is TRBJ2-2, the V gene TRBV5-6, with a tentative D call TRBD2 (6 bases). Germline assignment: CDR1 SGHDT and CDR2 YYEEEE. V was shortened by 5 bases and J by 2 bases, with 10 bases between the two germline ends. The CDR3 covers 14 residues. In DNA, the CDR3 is TGTGCCAGCAGTCGGCGGGATAACACCGGGGAGCTGTTTTTT. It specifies CASSRRDNTGELFF. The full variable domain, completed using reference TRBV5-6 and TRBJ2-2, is DAGVTQSPTHLIKTRGQQVTLRCSPKSGHDTVSWYQQALGQGPQFIFQYYEEEERQRGNFPDRFSGHQFPNYSSELNVNALLLGDSALYLCASSRRDNTGELFFGEGSRLTVL.

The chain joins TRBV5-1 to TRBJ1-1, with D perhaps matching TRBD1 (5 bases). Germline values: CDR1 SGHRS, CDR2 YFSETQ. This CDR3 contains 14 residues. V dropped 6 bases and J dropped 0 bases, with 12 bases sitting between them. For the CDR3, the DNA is TGCGCCAGCAACCCAGGGACTTTGAACACTGAAGCTTTCTTT. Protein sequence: CASNPGTLNTEAFF. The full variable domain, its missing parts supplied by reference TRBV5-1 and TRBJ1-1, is KAGVTQTPRYLIKTRGQQVTLSCSPISGHRSVSWYQQTPGQGLQFLFEYFSETQRNKGNFPGRFSGRQFSNSRSEMNVSTLELGDSALYLCASNPGTLNTEAFFGQGTRLTVV.

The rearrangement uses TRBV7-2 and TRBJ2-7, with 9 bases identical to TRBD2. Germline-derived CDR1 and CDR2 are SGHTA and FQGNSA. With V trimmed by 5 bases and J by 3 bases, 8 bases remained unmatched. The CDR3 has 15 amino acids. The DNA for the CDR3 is TGTGCCAGCAGCCCTGGGGCTAGCGGGAACTACGAGCAGTACTTC. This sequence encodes CASSPGASGNYEQYF.

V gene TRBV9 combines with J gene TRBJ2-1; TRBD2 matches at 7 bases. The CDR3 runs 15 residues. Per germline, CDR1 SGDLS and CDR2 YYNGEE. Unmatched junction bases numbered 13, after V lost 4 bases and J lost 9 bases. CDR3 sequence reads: CASSRRPSGEFEQFF. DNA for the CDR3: TGTGCCAGCAGCCGAAGGCCCAGCGGGGAGTTTGAGCAGTTCTTC.

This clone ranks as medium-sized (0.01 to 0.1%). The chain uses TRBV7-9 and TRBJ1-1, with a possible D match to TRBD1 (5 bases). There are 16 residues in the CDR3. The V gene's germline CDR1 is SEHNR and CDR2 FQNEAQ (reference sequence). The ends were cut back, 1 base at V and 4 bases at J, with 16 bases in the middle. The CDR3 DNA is TGTGCCAGCAGCTTAGGGGCCGGGACCTCGGGCACTGAAGCTTTCTTT. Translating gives CASSLGAGTSGTEAFF.

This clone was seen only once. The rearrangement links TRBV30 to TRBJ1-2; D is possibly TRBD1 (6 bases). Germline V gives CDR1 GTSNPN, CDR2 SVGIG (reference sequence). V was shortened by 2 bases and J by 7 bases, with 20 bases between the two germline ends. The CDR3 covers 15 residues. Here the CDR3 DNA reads TGTGCCTGGAGTCTGCTCCAACAGGGAACAGGTGGCTACACCTTC. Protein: CAWSLLQQGTGGYTF.

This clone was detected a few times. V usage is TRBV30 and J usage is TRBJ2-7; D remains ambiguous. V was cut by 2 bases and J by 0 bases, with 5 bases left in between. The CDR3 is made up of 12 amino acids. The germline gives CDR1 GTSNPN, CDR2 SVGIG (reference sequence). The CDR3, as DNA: TGTGCCTGGAGTCCGAGCTCCTACGAGCAGTACTTC. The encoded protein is CAWSPSSYEQYF.

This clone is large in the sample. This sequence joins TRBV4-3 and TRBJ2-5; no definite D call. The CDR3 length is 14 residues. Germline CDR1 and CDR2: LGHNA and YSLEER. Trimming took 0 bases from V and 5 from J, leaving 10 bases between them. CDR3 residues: CASSQDRSGETQYF. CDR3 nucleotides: TGCGCCAGCAGCCAAGATCGGTCCGGGGAGACCCAGTACTTC.

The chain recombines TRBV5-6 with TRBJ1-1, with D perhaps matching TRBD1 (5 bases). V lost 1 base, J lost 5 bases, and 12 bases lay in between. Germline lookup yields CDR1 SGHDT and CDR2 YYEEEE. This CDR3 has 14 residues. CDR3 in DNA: TGTGCCAGCAGCTTGATGGGGGTAAGGACTGAAGCTTTCTTT. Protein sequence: CASSLMGVRTEAFF.

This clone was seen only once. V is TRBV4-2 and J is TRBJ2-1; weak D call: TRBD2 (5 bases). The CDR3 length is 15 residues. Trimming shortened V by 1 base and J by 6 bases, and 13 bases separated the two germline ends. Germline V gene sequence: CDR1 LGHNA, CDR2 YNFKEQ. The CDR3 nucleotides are TGTGCCAGCAGCCAAGTGGCAAGACGGGGCAATGAGCAGTTCTTC. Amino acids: CASSQVARRGNEQFF.

This CDR3 reads CASSQATPYEQYF. CDR3 coding DNA: TGTGCCAGCAGCCAAGCCACCCCCTACGAGCAGTACTTC. This chain links TRBV14 with TRBJ2-7; D gene uncertain. The V end was cut by 1 base, the J end by 2 bases, with 6 bases between. The V gene's germline CDR1 is SGHDN and CDR2 FVKESK. CDR3 length: 13 residues.

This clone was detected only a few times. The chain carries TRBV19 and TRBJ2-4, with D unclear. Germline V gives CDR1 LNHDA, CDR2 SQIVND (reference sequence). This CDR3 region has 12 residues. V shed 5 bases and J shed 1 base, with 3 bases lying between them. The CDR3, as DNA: TGTGCCAGTAGTTTCGCCAAAAACATTCAGTACTTC. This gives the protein CASSFAKNIQYF.